The 14 T cell receptor beta chains listed next were all sequenced from one sample in a study of T cells in Graves' hyperthyroidism and ophthalmopathy. What was amplified from RNA transcripts were TCR beta CDR3 regions. TCR CDR3 underwent first-round RT-PCR with the HTBI primer set. TCRdb re-analysed the multiplex PCR reads in MiXCR, keeping a single row per CDR3 protein. The data contain a few hundred thousand distinct CDR3 sequences, about 13% of them seen just once; the ten biggest clones take up about 5%. Input material: blood. These receptors were obtained from a woman aged 18-30 years with Graves' hyperthyroidism.

There are many counts of this clonotype. This sequence joins TRBV3-1 and TRBJ2-1; weak D call: TRBD2 (6 bases). Germline lookup yields CDR1 LGHDT and CDR2 YNNKEL (reference sequence). This CDR3 comprises 14 residues. Trimming removed 5 bases at V and 6 bases at J, with 14 bases between. CDR3 protein: CASSARDFFNEQFF. In nucleotides, the CDR3 is TGTGCCAGCAGCGCCCGGGACTTCTTCAATGAGCAGTTCTTC.

This chain joins TRBV20-1 and TRBJ2-3, with a possible D match to TRBD1 (6 bases). The V end was cut by 5 bases, the J end by 4 bases, with 16 bases between. CDR1 is DFQATT and CDR2 is SNEGSKA in the germline V gene (reference sequence). This CDR3 spans 14 amino acids. For the CDR3, the DNA is TGCAGTGCTCACAGGGTACGGGCAGCAGATACGCAGTATTTT. Translating gives CSAHRVRAADTQYF.

This clonotype came up many times. The chain employs TRBV29-1 and TRBJ2-7; no reliable D call. Germline V gives CDR1 SQVTM, CDR2 ANQGSEA. This CDR3 spans 11 amino acids. V lost 7 bases and J 1 base, leaving 8 bases between the germline ends. The CDR3 loop is CSAGESYEQYF. The CDR3 DNA follows: TGCAGCGCTGGAGAATCCTACGAGCAGTACTTC.

The chain couples TRBV5-4 to TRBJ2-7, with 7 bases fitting TRBD1. There are 16 residues in the CDR3. Germline V CDR1 and CDR2: SGHNT, YYREEE (reference sequence). After removal of 4 bases from V and 2 bases from J, the junction contained 12 bases not matched to a gene. The CDR3 is CASSTNRGAETYEQYF. The DNA for the CDR3 is TGTGCCAGCAGCACCAACAGGGGAGCTGAGACCTACGAGCAGTACTTC.

At least ten counts were recorded for this clonotype. The gene calls are TRBV28 and TRBJ1-2, with a possible D match to TRBD1 (5 bases). V was trimmed by 3 bases and J by 3 bases, leaving 14 bases between them. CDR3 length: 15 residues. The V gene's germline CDR1 is MDHEN and CDR2 SYDVKM. DNA of the CDR3: TGTGCCAGCAGTTTTGGCGGGGGAGGTCACTATGGCTACACCTTC. Residues: CASSFGGGGHYGYTF.

This clonotype was seen many times. The chain couples TRBV28 to TRBJ2-7; tentatively, D is TRBD1 or TRBD2 (5 bases each). The germline V gene encodes CDR1 MDHEN and CDR2 SYDVKM. The V and J ends lost 1 base and 0 bases respectively, with 13 bases between them. The CDR3 runs to 16 residues. The CDR3 bases are TGTGCCAGCAGTTTATACGGGACGGGGAGCTCCTACGAGCAGTACTTC. It translates to CASSLYGTGSSYEQYF. The whole variable domain, remainder taken from reference TRBV28 and TRBJ2-7, is DVKVTQSSRYLVKRTGEKVFLECVQDMDHENMFWYRQDPGLGLRLIYFSYDVKMKEKGDIPEGYSVSREKKERFSLILESASTNQTSMYLCASSLYGTGSSYEQYFGPGTRLTVT.

This clonotype was seen a few times. The chain employs TRBV5-5 and TRBJ1-2; the D gene is possibly TRBD1 (6 bases). V lost 0 bases, J lost 4 bases, and 13 bases lay in between. The CDR3 contains 15 residues. Germline V gives CDR1 SGHKS, CDR2 YYEKEE (reference sequence). CDR3 DNA sequence: TGTGCCAGCAGCTTGGAGGAGGGCAGGGGCTATGGCTACACCTTC. Protein product: CASSLEEGRGYGYTF. The full variable domain, with the rest looked up from reference TRBV5-5 and TRBJ1-2, is DAGVTQSPTHLIKTRGQQVTLRCSPISGHKSVSWYQQVLGQGPQFIFQYYEKEERGRGNFPDRFSARQFPNYSSELNVNALLLGDSALYLCASSLEEGRGYGYTFGSGTRLTVV.

This clonotype appeared many times. This chain uses TRBV10-1 with TRBJ2-1; TRBD2 aligns across 10 bases. V was clipped by 2 bases and J by 2 bases; unmatched bases: 3. CDR3 length equals 16 residues. Per the germline V gene, CDR1 is WNHNN and CDR2 is SYGVQD (reference sequence). In nucleotides, the CDR3 is TGCGCCAGCAGTGAGCGTCTAGCGGGAGCCTACAATGAGCAGTTCTTC. It encodes CASSERLAGAYNEQFF.

This clonotype was counted at least ten times. The chain carries TRBV12-3 or TRBV12-4 and TRBJ2-1; TRBD1 might be the D (6 bases). This CDR3 comprises 14 residues. V was pared by 5 bases and J by 7 bases, with 15 bases between. In DNA form, the CDR3 reads TGTGCCAGCAGTCCTTGGACAGAATATAATGAGCAGTTCTTC. Its protein is CASSPWTEYNEQFF.

This clonotype occurred many times. The V call is TRBV6-5, the J call TRBJ2-1; 7 bases line up with TRBD1. The CDR3 covers 14 residues. Germline V gene sequence: CDR1 MNHEY, CDR2 SVGAGI. V dropped 2 bases and J dropped 6; count of bases not matched to a gene: 4. DNA of the CDR3: TGTGCCAGCAGTTACCTGGGACAGCTCAATGAGCAGTTCTTC. Translating it yields CASSYLGQLNEQFF.

This clonotype was seen repeatedly, ten times or more. This chain connects TRBV28 to TRBJ1-2; no definite D call. This CDR3 is 12 amino acids long. V lost 6 bases, J lost 6 bases, and 11 bases lay in between. Looked up from germline, CDR1 is MDHEN and CDR2 is SYDVKM. The CDR3 loop reads CASSSGVDGYTF. Written as DNA, the CDR3 is TGTGCCAGCAGCTCAGGCGTAGATGGCTACACCTTC.

This clonotype was observed many times. The rearrangement links TRBV28 to TRBJ1-1; D is unresolved. The CDR3 extends over 13 amino acids. Between the trimmed V and J ends, which lost 3 bases and 6 bases, there was a span of 11 bases. In germline, CDR1 is MDHEN, CDR2 SYDVKM. The CDR3 region is CASSFDAVAEAFF. Here the CDR3 DNA reads TGTGCCAGCAGTTTTGACGCGGTCGCTGAAGCTTTCTTT. Full variable domain (outside the CDR3, taken from reference TRBV28 and TRBJ1-1): DVKVTQSSRYLVKRTGEKVFLECVQDMDHENMFWYRQDPGLGLRLIYFSYDVKMKEKGDIPEGYSVSREKKERFSLILESASTNQTSMYLCASSFDAVAEAFFGQGTRLTVV.

The sample holds a few counts of this clonotype. The rearrangement links TRBV19 to TRBJ1-2; TRBD1 matches 12 bases. Germline V gene data show CDR1 as LNHDA and CDR2 as SQIVND (reference sequence). This CDR3 contains 16 residues. V trimming: 5 bases; J trimming: 6 bases; junction bases outside the gene matches: 10. The CDR3 protein is CASSSPVGQGADGYTF. The CDR3 DNA sequence: TGTGCCAGTAGTTCCCCCGTGGGACAGGGGGCGGATGGCTACACCTTC.

In this sample, this clonotype turned up many times. The rearrangement uses TRBV6-5 and TRBJ1-4; D gene unclear. V dropped 0 bases and J dropped 0 bases, with 11 bases sitting between them. Germline-derived CDR1 and CDR2 are MNHEY and SVGAGI. The CDR3 spans 17 residues. CDR3 nucleotides: TGTGCCAGCAGTTACTCGGTCCCTACCGCAACTAATGAAAAACTGTTTTTT. Residues: CASSYSVPTATNEKLFF.